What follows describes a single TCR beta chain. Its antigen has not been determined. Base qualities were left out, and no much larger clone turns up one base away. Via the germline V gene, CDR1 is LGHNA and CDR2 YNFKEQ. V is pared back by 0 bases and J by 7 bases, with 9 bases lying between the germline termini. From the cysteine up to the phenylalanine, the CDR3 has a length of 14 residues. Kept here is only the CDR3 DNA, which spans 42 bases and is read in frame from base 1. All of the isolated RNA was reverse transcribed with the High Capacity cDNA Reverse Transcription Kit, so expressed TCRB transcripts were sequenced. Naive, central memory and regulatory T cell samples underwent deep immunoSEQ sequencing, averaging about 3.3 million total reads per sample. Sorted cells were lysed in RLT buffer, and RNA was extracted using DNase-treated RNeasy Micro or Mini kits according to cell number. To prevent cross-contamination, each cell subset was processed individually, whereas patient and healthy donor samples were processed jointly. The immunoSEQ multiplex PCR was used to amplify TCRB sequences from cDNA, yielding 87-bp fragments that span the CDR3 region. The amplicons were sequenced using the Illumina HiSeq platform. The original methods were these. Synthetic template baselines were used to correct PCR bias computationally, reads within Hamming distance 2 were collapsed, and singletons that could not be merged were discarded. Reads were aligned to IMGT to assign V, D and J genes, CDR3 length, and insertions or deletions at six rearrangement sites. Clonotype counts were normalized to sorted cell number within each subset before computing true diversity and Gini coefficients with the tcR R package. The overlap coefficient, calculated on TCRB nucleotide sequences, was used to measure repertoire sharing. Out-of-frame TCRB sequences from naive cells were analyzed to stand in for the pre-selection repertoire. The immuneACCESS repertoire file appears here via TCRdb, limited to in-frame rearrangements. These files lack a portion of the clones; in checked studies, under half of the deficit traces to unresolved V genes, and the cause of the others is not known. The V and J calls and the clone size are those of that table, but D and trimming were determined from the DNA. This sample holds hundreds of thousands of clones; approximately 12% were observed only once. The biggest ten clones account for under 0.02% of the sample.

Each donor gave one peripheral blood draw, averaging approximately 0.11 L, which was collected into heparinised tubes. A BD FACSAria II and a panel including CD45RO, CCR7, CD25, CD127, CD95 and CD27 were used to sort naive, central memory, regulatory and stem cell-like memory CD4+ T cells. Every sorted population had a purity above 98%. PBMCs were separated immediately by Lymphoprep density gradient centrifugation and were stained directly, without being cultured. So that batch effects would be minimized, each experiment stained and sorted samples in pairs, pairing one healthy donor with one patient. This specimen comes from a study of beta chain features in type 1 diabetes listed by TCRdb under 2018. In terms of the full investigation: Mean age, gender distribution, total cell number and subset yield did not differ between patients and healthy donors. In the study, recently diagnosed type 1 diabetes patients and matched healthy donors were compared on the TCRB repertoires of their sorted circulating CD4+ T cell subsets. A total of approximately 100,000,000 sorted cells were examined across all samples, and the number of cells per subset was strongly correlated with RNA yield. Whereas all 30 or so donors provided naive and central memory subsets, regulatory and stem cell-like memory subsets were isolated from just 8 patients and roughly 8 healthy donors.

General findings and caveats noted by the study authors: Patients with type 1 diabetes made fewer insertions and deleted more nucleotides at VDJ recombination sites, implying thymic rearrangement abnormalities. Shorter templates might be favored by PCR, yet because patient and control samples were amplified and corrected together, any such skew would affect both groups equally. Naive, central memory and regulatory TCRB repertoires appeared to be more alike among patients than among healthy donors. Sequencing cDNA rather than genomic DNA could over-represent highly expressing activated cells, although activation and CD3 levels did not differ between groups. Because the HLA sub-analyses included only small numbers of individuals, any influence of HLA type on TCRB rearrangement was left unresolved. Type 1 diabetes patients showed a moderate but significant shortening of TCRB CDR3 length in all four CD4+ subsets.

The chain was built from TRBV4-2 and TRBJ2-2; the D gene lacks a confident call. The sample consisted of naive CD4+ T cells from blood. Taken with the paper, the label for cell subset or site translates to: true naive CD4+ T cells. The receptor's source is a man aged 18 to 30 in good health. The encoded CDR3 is CASSQDRENGELFF. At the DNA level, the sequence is TGTGCCAGCAGCCAAGATAGAGAGAACGGGGAGCTGTTTTTT.